This T cell receptor (beta chain) was profiled in a study of T-cell reconstitution after alpha-beta-depleted transplantation in children. Germline CDR1 is LNHDA and CDR2 is SQIVND (reference sequence). V was cut by 5 bases and J by 9 bases, with 16 bases left in between. The CDR3 consists of 13 residues. Study observations and caveats: Reportedly, only several hundred clones from non-depleted graft cells drove alpha-beta T-cell counts at about two months.

Concerning this clonotype: Its specificity is unknown.

Construction of the TCRbeta library involved unique molecular identifiers. TCRdb independently ran MiXCR on the PCR reads; one entry per CDR3 protein. The data contain around 200,000 distinct CDR3 sequences, approximately 8.4% of them singletons. The V call is TRBV19, the J call TRBJ1-2, with D possibly TRBD1 on 5 matching bases. The origin of this receptor is a male patient aged 2-15 years who had a stem cell transplant for acute myeloid leukemia, so the T cells may come from the graft donor. The specimen was PBMCs, mostly from graft donor cells, collected 360 days after TCRalphabeta/CD19-depleted stem cell transplant. The DNA for the CDR3 is TGTGCCAGTAGTTTAACAGGTCCGTTTCGCTACACCTTC. This translates into CASSLTGPFRYTF.